These 27 T cell receptor beta chains originate from one sample sequenced in a study of blood T cell repertoires in COVID-19. Using immunoSEQ multiplex PCR, the repertoire was profiled, and TCRdb retains in-frame clones only, with some absent. This table has 85,000 to 100,000 clones, around 83% appearing once. The specimen was peripheral blood. These receptor sequences come from a woman in her sixties or seventies in a cohort sampled during active or convalescent COVID-19.

The V call is TRBV10-3, the J call TRBJ1-5; unclear D gene. V was shortened by 7 bases and J by 10 bases, with 11 bases between the two germline ends. The germline CDR1 and CDR2 sequences are ENHRY and SYGVKD. CDR3 length: 11 amino acids. Here the CDR3 DNA reads TGTGCCATCATCCGCGGGCCCCCCCAGCATTTT. Translating it yields CAIIRGPPQHF.

This clone occurred once. CDR3 nucleotides: TGTGCCAGCAGCTTGCAGACAGGGGAAAAACTGTTTTTT. Translated: CASSLQTGEKLFF. This chain joins TRBV7-9 and TRBJ1-4; 7 nucleotides match TRBD1. The CDR3 is 13 residues long. Germline V gives CDR1 SEHNR, CDR2 FQNEAQ (reference sequence). V gave up 3 bases and J gave up 8 bases; unmatched junction bases: 3.

This clone was seen only a few times. The chain employs TRBV12-3 or TRBV12-4 and TRBJ2-7; a weak D match, TRBD1 (5 bases). CDR3 length equals 11 residues. With 9 bases removed from V and 5 bases from J, the gap between germline ends came to 11 bases. Written as DNA, the CDR3 is TGTGCCAGTACAGGTTACGACGAGCAGTACTTC. Translated: CASTGYDEQYF.

The chain joins TRBV5-1 to TRBJ2-5; possible D gene TRBD1, 5 bases. The CDR3 loop spans 16 amino acids. V was clipped by 1 base and J by 2 bases, with 15 bases between them. Germline lookup yields CDR1 SGHRS and CDR2 YFSETQ. CDR3 sequence (DNA): TGCGCCAGCAGCTTGTCCGCCAGGGCAGATCAAGAGACCCAGTACTTC. It yields the protein CASSLSARADQETQYF.

The sample holds one count of this clone. The chain carries TRBV9 and TRBJ2-3; D is unresolved. Trimming removed 4 bases from V and 6 bases from J, with 9 bases in between. Germline V gives CDR1 SGDLS, CDR2 YYNGEE. The CDR3 totals 12 residues. The CDR3 loop reads CASSPQFDTQYF. CDR3 DNA sequence: TGTGCCAGCAGCCCACAATTCGATACGCAGTATTTT.

CDR3: CASSTGLTGANVLTF. The CDR3 region has the DNA TGTGCCAGCAGTACAGGGCTTACTGGGGCCAACGTCCTGACTTTC. This chain joins TRBV28 and TRBJ2-6; D might be TRBD1 (6 bases). CDR1 and CDR2 (germline): MDHEN, SYDVKM. The CDR3 is made up of 15 amino acids. The V and J ends lost 5 bases and 2 bases respectively, with 10 bases between them.

The CDR3 coding sequence is TGTGCCAGCAGCTTGGCCCACACCCACACTGAAGCTTTCTTT. Residues: CASSLAHTHTEAFF. This rearrangement joins TRBV5-4 to TRBJ1-1; D call uncertain. Germline V lookup: CDR1 SGHNT, CDR2 YYREEE (reference sequence). Trimming left V 0 bases short and J 3 bases short, with 9 bases between. This CDR3 has 14 residues.

The J gene is TRBJ1-2, the V gene TRBV15; D may be TRBD1 (5 bases). Looked up from germline, CDR1 is LNHNV and CDR2 is YYDKDF (reference sequence). This CDR3 spans 14 amino acids. V lost 0 bases, J lost 4 bases, and 9 bases lay in between. CDR3 in amino acids: CATSREAGIYGYTF. The CDR3 bases are TGTGCCACCAGCAGAGAGGCAGGGATCTATGGCTACACCTTC.

This rearrangement joins TRBV3-1 (or the pseudogene TRBV3-2) to TRBJ2-5; 7 bases line up with TRBD2. V was clipped by 5 bases and J by 7 bases; unmatched bases: 1. This CDR3 spans 11 amino acids. The germline V gene has CDR1 LGHDT and CDR2 YNNKEL (reference sequence). This CDR3 is CASSGGGTQYF. DNA of the CDR3: TGTGCCAGCAGCGGCGGGGGGACCCAGTACTTC.

The rearrangement joins TRBV30 to TRBJ1-2; D gene ambiguous. CDR3 size: 12 residues. Germline V lookup: CDR1 GTSNPN, CDR2 SVGIG (reference sequence). The germline V and J ends were trimmed by 2 bases and 1 base, with 5 bases remaining between them. The CDR3 DNA is TGTGCCTGGAGTTTCCTTAACTATGGCTACACCTTC. As protein: CAWSFLNYGYTF. Full variable domain (remainder filled in from reference TRBV30 and TRBJ1-2): SQTIHQWPATLVQPVGSPLSLECTVEGTSNPNLYWYRQAAGRGLQLLFYSVGIGQISSEVPQNLSASRPQDRQFILSSKKLLLSDSGFYLCAWSFLNYGYTFGSGTRLTVV.

CDR3 bases: TGCGCCACCATACAAGTTCGGCAGGGCAATCAGCCCCAGCATTTT. Translation gives CATIQVRQGNQPQHF. The rearrangement joins TRBV10-2 to TRBJ1-5; D gene ambiguous. CDR3 length: 15 amino acids. The germline V gene encodes CDR1 WSHSY and CDR2 SAAADI. V was shortened by 10 bases and J by 2 bases, with 18 bases between the two germline ends.

This clone was seen just once. The chain joins TRBV14 to TRBJ1-1; D ambiguous. The V end lost 1 base, the J end lost 7 bases, and 4 bases lay between the germline ends. This CDR3 contains 11 residues. Germline CDR1 reads SGHDN; CDR2 reads FVKESK. CDR3 DNA sequence: TGTGCCAGCAGCCAAGGAGGTGAAGCTTTCTTT. It codes for CASSQGGEAFF.

Only one count was recorded for this clone. The chain couples TRBV5-6 to TRBJ2-7; 11 positions agree with TRBD2. The V segment lost 0 bases and the J segment 4 bases; nucleotides outside the gene matches: 6. Per the germline V gene, CDR1 is SGHDT and CDR2 is YYEEEE. The CDR3 is 16 amino acids. The CDR3 nucleotides are TGTGCCAGCAGCTTGGGTCCTAGCGGGGGGATATACGAGCAGTACTTC. Translated: CASSLGPSGGIYEQYF.

The chain is built from TRBV20-1 and TRBJ1-1; no firm D call. With 1 base removed from V and 8 bases from J, the gap between germline ends came to 5 bases. CDR1 and CDR2 (germline): DFQATT, SNEGSKA (reference sequence). This CDR3 has 10 amino acids. CDR3 in amino acids: CSARAEEAFF. In DNA form, the CDR3 reads TGCAGTGCTAGAGCGGAGGAAGCTTTCTTT.

This chain links TRBV11-2 with TRBJ2-7; 9 bases match TRBD1. Germline assignment: CDR1 SGHAT and CDR2 FQNNGV. This CDR3 comprises 14 residues. The V gene end was trimmed by 3 bases and the J gene end by 7 bases; junction bases not matched to a gene: 7. CDR3 in amino acids: CASSLGTGIFEQYF. CDR3 DNA sequence: TGTGCCAGCAGCTTGGGGACAGGGATTTTTGAGCAGTACTTC.

This rearrangement joins TRBV24-1 to TRBJ2-7; D is perhaps TRBD2 (6 bases). The germline gives CDR1 KGHDR, CDR2 SFDVKD. The length of the CDR3 is 15 residues. Trimming stripped 3 bases from V and 4 bases from J, with 15 bases between. CDR3 nucleotide sequence: TGTGCCACCAGTGATGCCGGGGACTCAAAATACGAGCAGTACTTC. It specifies CATSDAGDSKYEQYF.

DNA for the CDR3: TGTGCCAGCAGTTACGACAGGGAAAGCTCTGGAAACACCATATATTTT. The encoded protein is CASSYDRESSGNTIYF. V usage is TRBV6-5 and J usage is TRBJ1-3; the match to TRBD1 covers 7 bases. The germline gives CDR1 MNHEY, CDR2 SVGAGI. Trimming cost V 2 bases and J 0 bases; bases outside gene matches: 4. The CDR3 is 16 residues long.

The chain joins TRBV3-1 (or the pseudogene TRBV3-2) to TRBJ2-2; TRBD2 might be the D (5 bases). Per germline, CDR1 LGHDT and CDR2 YNNKEL (reference sequence). The CDR3 extends over 15 amino acids. Trimming cost V 0 bases and J 4 bases, with 9 bases left between them. CDR3 sequence: CASSQDPTSTGELFF. For the CDR3, the DNA is TGTGCCAGCAGCCAAGATCCTACTAGCACCGGGGAGCTGTTTTTT.

The chain carries TRBV28 and TRBJ1-2; D ambiguous. Germline V gene lookup returns CDR1 MDHEN and CDR2 SYDVKM. This CDR3 region has 12 residues. The germline V and J ends were trimmed by 11 bases and 3 bases, with 13 bases remaining between them. The CDR3 DNA is TGTGCCTCCCTCGGCAGGCACTATGGCTACACCTTC. Amino acids: CASLGRHYGYTF.

The chain carries TRBV6-5 and TRBJ1-2, with D possibly being TRBD1 (6 bases). In germline, CDR1 is MNHEY, CDR2 SVGAGI. The CDR3 consists of 11 residues. V was shortened by 10 bases and J by 8 bases, with 14 bases between the two germline ends. CDR3 nucleotide sequence: TGTGCCACAAAGGGGGTTTCGGGCTACACCTTC. Protein: CATKGVSGYTF.

This clone was seen once. The chain carries TRBV25-1 and TRBJ1-2; D is unclear. V lost 10 bases to trimming and J lost 2 bases, with 8 bases between them. Germline V gene lookup returns CDR1 MGHDK and CDR2 SYGVNS. The CDR3 has 11 amino acids. CDR3 sequence (DNA): TGTGCCACGTTGAGGAACTATGGCTACACCTTC. This gives the protein CATLRNYGYTF.

The chain has TRBV19 and TRBJ1-6, with D possibly being TRBD1 (5 bases). Deletions cut 7 bases from V and 8 bases from J, with 18 bases between. CDR3 length equals 15 residues. Germline values: CDR1 LNHDA, CDR2 SQIVND (reference sequence). The DNA of the CDR3 is TGTGCCAGTAAAGCAGGGCAGGGTGTGGATTCACCCCTCCACTTT. Protein product: CASKAGQGVDSPLHF.

This chain connects TRBV27 to TRBJ2-7, with 10 bases aligning to TRBD2. Germline V CDR1 and CDR2: MNHEY, SMNVEV (reference sequence). CDR3 length: 19 residues. The V segment lost 6 bases and the J segment 7 bases; nucleotides outside the gene matches: 24. The CDR3 nucleotides are TGTGCCAGCAGCCGGACCAGGGCTAGCGGGAGAGAGGACCGGGAGGAGCAGTACTTC. Encoded protein: CASSRTRASGREDREEQYF.

This clone was counted once. This chain connects TRBV7-9 to TRBJ2-5, with no clear D. Trimming pared 3 bases from V and 2 bases from J, leaving 7 bases between. The CDR3 runs 13 residues. Per germline, CDR1 SEHNR and CDR2 FQNEAQ (reference sequence). The chain's CDR3 is CASSFGSQETQYF. The DNA of the CDR3 is TGTGCCAGCAGCTTCGGGTCTCAAGAGACCCAGTACTTC.

The chain has TRBV5-4 and TRBJ2-3, with 10 bases identical to TRBD2. J lost 0 bases, V lost 2 bases, and 3 bases had no gene match. This CDR3 has 16 residues. The germline V gene has CDR1 SGHNT and CDR2 YYREEE (reference sequence). CDR3 coding DNA: TGTGCCAGCAGCTTACGGACTAGCGGAAGCACAGATACGCAGTATTTT. This encodes CASSLRTSGSTDTQYF.

This clone was detected once. The chain has TRBV11-2 and TRBJ1-1; D is undetermined. Germline values: CDR1 SGHAT, CDR2 FQNNGV. This CDR3 comprises 14 residues. Trimming cost V 5 bases and J 0 bases, with 10 bases left between them. The chain's CDR3 is CASSRLTMNTEAFF. The CDR3, as DNA: TGTGCCAGCAGCCGGTTGACAATGAACACTGAAGCTTTCTTT. The complete variable domain, with remaining parts taken from reference TRBV11-2 and TRBJ1-1, reads EAGVAQSPRYKIIEKRQSVAFWCNPISGHATLYWYQQILGQGPKLLIQFQNNGVVDDSQLPKDRFSAERLKGVDSTLKIQPAKLEDSAVYLCASSRLTMNTEAFFGQGTRLTVV.

The chain uses TRBV5-1 and TRBJ1-6; TRBD1 aligns across 7 bases. The V and J ends lost 7 bases and 10 bases, in that order; junction bases with no gene match: 11. Per germline, CDR1 SGHRS and CDR2 YFSETQ. The CDR3 runs 14 residues. Written as DNA, the CDR3 is TGCGCCAGCCGACCCAGACAGGGTTACTCACCCCTCCACTTT. Protein sequence: CASRPRQGYSPLHF.